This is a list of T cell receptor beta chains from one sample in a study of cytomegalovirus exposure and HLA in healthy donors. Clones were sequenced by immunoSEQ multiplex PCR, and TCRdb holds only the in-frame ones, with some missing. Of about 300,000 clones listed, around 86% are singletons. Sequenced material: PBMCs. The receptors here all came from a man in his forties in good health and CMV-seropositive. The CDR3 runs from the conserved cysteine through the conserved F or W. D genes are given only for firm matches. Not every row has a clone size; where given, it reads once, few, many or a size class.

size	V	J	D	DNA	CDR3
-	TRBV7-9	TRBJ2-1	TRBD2	TGTTCCAGCAGCTTAGGGCTAGCGGGACCCCCGGGGGAAAATGAGCAGTTCTTC	CSSSLGLAGPPGENEQFF
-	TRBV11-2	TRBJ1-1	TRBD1	TGTGCCAGCAGCCCCTTCCCGGGACAGGGGAACACTGAAGCTTTCTTT	CASSPFPGQGNTEAFF
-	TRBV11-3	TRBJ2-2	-	TGTGCCAGCAGTCAAAACACCGGGGAGCTGTTTTTT	CASSQNTGELFF
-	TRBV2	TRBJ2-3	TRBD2	TGTGCCAGCAGTCTAGCGGGAGGTATTGGCACAGATACGCAGTATTTT	CASSLAGGIGTDTQYF
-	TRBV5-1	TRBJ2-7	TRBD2	TGCGCCAGCTCGGAAACAAGCGGGAGCTACGAGCAGTACTTC	CASSETSGSYEQYF
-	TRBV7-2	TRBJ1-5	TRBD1	TGTGCCAGCAGCCCCCCAGGGGGCCAGTTGAGCAATCAGCCCCAGCATTTT	CASSPPGGQLSNQPQHF
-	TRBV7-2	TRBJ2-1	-	TGTGCCAGCAGCTTAGCCCACAGTGTACAGCAGTTCTTC	CASSLAHSVQQFF
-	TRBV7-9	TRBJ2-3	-	TGTGCCAGCAGTTACACAGGGTTAAACACAGATACGCAGTATTTT	CASSYTGLNTDTQYF
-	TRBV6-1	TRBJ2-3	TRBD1	TGTGCCAGCACTATAAGGACAGGGGGCACAGATACGCAGTATTTT	CASTIRTGGTDTQYF
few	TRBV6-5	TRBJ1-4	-	TGTGCCAGCAGTTACTCGAGTCGGGTGAGCGGTGAAAAACTGTTTTTT	CASSYSSRVSGEKLFF
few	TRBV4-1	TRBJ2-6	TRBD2	TGCGCCAGCAGCCAAGGACTAGCGGGGCCCTCTGGGGCCAACGTCCTGACTTTC	CASSQGLAGPSGANVLTF
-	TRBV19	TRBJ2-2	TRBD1	TGTGCCAGTAGTCAGGGGGTGACCGGGGAGCTGTTTTTT	CASSQGVTGELFF
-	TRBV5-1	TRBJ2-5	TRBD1	TGCGCCAGCAAATTCGGTCGGGACAGCAGAGAGACCCAGTACTTC	CASKFGRDSRETQYF
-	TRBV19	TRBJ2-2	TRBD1	TGTGCCAGTAGTAGGGACAGGGGTTCCACCGGGGAGCTGTTTTTT	CASSRDRGSTGELFF
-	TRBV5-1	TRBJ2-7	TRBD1	TGCGCCAGCAGCTTGGCTTTGACAGGGCGCCACGAGCAGTACTTC	CASSLALTGRHEQYF
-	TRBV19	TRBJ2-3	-	TGTGCCAGTAGTATATCGGTTACAGATACGCAGTATTTT	CASSISVTDTQYF
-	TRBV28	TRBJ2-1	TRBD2	TGTGCCAGCAGTACTAGCGATGAGCAGTTCTTC	CASSTSDEQFF
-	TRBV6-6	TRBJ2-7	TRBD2	TGTGCCAGCAGTAAATTCGGGACTAGCGGGAGCTACGAGCAGTACTTC	CASSKFGTSGSYEQYF
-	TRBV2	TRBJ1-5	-	TGTGCCAGCAGAGGCAGGGTCAATCAGCCCCAGCATTTT	CASRGRVNQPQHF
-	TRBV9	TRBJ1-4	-	TGTGCCAGCAGCGTTGGTAGCCGTGATGAAAAACTGTTTTTT	CASSVGSRDEKLFF
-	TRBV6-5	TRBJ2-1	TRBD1	TGTGCCAGCAGTTACCAAGACCGGGACAGTCAGTTCTTC	CASSYQDRDSQFF
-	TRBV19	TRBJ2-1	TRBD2	TGTGCCAGTAGTTTAGCGCCGGGACTAGCGGGAGATGGGTACAATGAGCAGTTCTTC	CASSLAPGLAGDGYNEQFF
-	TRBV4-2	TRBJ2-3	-	TGTGCCAGCAGCGGTCATACCGGGACACCGAGCACAGATACGCAGTATTTT	CASSGHTGTPSTDTQYF
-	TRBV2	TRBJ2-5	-	TGTGCCAGCAACTTCCAAGAGACCCAGTACTTC	CASNFQETQYF
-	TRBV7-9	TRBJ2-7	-	TGTGCCAGCAGCCCCCCCGAGACCATGGACAGCTCCTACGAGCAGTACTTC	CASSPPETMDSSYEQYF
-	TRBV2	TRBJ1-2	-	TGTGCCAGCGGTGGGCAGAATCAAAATGGCTACACCTTC	CASGGQNQNGYTF